This TCR beta chain originates from a study of shared clonotypes between healthy human individuals. Study-level points and caveats: Richness estimates generally favored naive over memory subsets. Represented genetic and exposure-history diversity was restricted by having few donors.

The CDR3 has 16 residues. J was trimmed by 3 bases and V by 6 bases; bases with no gene match: 14. Germline-derived CDR1 and CDR2 are MDHEN and SYDVKM. Sequencing was at deep level. Clones were read by immunoSEQ multiplex PCR, and TCRdb kept only the in-frame ones, dropping some. The table includes roughly 850,000 clones, around 96% detected once. Comment on this clone: The antigen remains undetermined.

CD45RO-negative cells were positively selected for CCR7, leaving out terminally differentiated effector memory CD45RA+ cells. Adults of Caucasian background living in Nashville, Tennessee made up all donors. This receptor was obtained from a man aged 25 to 40 in good health. Sample: naive CD8+ T cells sorted from blood. The rearrangement links TRBV28 to TRBJ2-7, with 7 bases fitting TRBD2. The CDR3 nucleotides read TGTGCCAGCAGAAGTAGTCGACTAGCCCGACTCTACGAGCAGTACTTC. Its protein is CASRSSRLARLYEQYF.